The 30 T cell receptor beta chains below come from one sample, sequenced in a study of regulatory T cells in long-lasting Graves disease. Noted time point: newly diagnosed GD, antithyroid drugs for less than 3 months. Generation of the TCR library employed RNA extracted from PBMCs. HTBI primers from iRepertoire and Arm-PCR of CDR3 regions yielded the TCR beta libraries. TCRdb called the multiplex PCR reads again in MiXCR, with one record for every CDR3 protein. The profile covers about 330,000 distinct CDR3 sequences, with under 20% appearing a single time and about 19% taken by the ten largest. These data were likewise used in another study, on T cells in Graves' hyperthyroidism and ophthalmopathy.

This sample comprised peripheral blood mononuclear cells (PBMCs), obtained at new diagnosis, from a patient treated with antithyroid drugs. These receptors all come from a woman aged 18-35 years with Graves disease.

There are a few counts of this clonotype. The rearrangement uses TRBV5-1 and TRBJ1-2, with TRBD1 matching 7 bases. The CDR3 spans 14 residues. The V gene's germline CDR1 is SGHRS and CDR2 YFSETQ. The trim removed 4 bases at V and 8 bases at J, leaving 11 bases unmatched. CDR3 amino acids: CASSLRDRSGGYTF. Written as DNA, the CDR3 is TGCGCCAGCAGCCTTCGGGACAGATCGGGCGGCTACACCTTC.

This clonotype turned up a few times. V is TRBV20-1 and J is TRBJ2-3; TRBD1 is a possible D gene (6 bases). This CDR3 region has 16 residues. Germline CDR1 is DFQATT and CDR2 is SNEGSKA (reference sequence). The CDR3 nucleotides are TGCAGCCGCCCCTCGGGACACCTAAGAGGCACAGATACGCAGTATTTT. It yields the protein CSRPSGHLRGTDTQYF.

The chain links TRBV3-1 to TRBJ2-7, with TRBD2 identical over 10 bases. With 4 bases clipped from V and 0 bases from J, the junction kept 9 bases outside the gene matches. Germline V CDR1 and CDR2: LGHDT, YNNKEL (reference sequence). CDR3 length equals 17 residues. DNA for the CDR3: TGTGCCAGCAGCCTCAGAGCCGGGACTAGCGTCTCCTACGAGCAGTACTTC. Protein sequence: CASSLRAGTSVSYEQYF.

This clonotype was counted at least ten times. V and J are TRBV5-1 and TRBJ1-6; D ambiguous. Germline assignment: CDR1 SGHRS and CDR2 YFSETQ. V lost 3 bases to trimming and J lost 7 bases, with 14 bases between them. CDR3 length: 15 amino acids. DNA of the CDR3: TGCGCCAGCAGCTCCTTTGGGGAGGTGAATTCACCCCTCCACTTT. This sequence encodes CASSSFGEVNSPLHF. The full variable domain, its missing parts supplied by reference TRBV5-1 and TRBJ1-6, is KAGVTQTPRYLIKTRGQQVTLSCSPISGHRSVSWYQQTPGQGLQFLFEYFSETQRNKGNFPGRFSGRQFSNSRSEMNVSTLELGDSALYLCASSSFGEVNSPLHFGNGTRLTVT.

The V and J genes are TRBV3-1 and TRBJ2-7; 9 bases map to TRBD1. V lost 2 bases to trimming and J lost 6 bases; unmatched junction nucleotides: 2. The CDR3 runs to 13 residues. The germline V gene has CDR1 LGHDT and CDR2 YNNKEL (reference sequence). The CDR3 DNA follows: TGTGCCAGCAGCCAACGGGACAGGGCCGAGCAGTACTTC. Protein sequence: CASSQRDRAEQYF.

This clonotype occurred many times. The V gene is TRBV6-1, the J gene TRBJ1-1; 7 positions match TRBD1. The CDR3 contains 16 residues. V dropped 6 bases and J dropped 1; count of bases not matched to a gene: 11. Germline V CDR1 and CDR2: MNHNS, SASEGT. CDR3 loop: CASRRGWDRQNTEAFF. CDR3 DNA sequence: TGTGCCAGCAGGCGCGGATGGGACAGACAGAACACTGAAGCTTTCTTT.

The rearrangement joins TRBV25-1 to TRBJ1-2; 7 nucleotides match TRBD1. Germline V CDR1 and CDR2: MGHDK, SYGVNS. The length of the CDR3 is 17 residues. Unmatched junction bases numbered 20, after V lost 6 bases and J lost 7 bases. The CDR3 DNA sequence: TGTGCCAGCAGAGGTTCCCGGGACAGCGGAATGGGGTTTGGCTACACCTTC. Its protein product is CASRGSRDSGMGFGYTF.

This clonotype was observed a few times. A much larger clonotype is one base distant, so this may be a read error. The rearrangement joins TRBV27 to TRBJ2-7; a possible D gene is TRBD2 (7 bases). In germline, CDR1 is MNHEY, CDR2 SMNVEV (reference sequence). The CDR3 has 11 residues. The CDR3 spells CAGRRGGEQYF. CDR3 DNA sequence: TGTGCCGGCAGGAGGGGGGGCGAGCAGTACTTC.

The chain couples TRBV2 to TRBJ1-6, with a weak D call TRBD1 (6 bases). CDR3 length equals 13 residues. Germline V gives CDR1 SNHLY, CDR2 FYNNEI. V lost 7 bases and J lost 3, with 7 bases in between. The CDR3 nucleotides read TGTGCCAGCACGGGACACTATAATTCACCCCTCCACTTT. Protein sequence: CASTGHYNSPLHF.

The CDR3 region has the DNA TGTGCCAGTAGCACTCGCGGTGGCTACACCTTC. It encodes CASSTRGGYTF. The chain has TRBV19 and TRBJ1-2; D remains ambiguous. The CDR3 is 11 amino acids. Trimming cost V 6 bases and J 7 bases, with 9 bases left between them. Germline loops: CDR1 LNHDA, CDR2 SQIVND (reference sequence). The full variable domain, its missing parts supplied by reference TRBV19 and TRBJ1-2, is DGGITQSPKYLFRKEGQNVTLSCEQNLNHDAMYWYRQDPGQGLRLIYYSQIVNDFQKGDIAEGYSVSREKKESFPLTVTSAQKNPTAFYLCASSTRGGYTFGSGTRLTVV.

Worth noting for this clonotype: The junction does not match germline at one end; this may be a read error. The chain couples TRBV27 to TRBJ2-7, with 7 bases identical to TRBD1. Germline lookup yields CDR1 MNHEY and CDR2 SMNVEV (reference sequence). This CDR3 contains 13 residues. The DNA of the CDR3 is TGTGCCAGCAGTCCTGGGACAGAGTACGGGCAGTACTTC. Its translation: CASSPGTEYGQYF.

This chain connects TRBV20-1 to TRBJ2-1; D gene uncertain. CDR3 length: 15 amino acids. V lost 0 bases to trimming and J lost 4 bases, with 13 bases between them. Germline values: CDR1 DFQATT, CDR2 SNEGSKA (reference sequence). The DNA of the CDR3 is TGCAGTGCTAGAGATTCTCGACCCCTATACAATGAGCAGTTCTTC. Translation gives CSARDSRPLYNEQFF.

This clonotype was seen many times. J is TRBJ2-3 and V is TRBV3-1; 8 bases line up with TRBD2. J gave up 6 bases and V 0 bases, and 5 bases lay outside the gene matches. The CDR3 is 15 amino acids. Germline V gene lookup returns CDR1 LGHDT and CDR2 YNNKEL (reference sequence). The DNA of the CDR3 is TGTGCCAGCAGCCAAGATCGGGGGGGCTTGGATACGCAGTATTTT. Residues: CASSQDRGGLDTQYF.

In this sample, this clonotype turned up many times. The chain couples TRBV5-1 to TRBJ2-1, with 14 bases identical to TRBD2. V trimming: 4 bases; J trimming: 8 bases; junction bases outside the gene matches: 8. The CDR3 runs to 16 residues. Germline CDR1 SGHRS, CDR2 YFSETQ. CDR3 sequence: CASSDLTSGGADEQFF. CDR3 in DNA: TGCGCCAGCAGCGACCTGACTAGCGGGGGGGCCGATGAGCAGTTCTTC.

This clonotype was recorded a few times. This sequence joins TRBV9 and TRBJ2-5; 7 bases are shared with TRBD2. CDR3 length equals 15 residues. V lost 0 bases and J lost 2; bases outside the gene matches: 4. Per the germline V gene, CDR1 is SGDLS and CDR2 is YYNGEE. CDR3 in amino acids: CASSVAPSGQETQYF. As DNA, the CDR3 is TGTGCCAGCAGCGTAGCTCCTAGCGGACAAGAGACCCAGTACTTC.

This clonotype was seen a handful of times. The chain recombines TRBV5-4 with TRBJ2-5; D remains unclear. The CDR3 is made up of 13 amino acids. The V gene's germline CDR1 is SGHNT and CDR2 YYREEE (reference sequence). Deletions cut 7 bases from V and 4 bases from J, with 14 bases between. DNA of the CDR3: TGTGCCAGCCTCGAACGGAATCGAGAGACCCAGTACTTC. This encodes CASLERNRETQYF. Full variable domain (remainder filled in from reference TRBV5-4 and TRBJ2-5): ETGVTQSPTHLIKTRGQQVTLRCSSQSGHNTVSWYQQALGQGPQFIFQYYREEENGRGNFPPRFSGLQFPNYSSELNVNALELDDSALYLCASLERNRETQYFGPGTRLLVL.

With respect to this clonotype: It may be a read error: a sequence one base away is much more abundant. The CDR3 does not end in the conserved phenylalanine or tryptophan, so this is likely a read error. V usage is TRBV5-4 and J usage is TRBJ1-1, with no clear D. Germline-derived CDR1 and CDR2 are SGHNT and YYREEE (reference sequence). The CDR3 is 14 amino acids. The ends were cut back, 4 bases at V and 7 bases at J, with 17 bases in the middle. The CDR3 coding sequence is TGTGCCAGCAGCCAGAGATCGGAGGAGCGTGAAGCTTTCTTG. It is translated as CASSQRSEEREAFL.

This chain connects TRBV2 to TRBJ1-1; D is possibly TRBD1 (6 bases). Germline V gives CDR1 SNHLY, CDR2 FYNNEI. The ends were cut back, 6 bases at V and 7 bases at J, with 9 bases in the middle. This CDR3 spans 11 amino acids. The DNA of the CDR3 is TGTGCCAGCAGGGGGGGCATTGAAGCTTTCTTT. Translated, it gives CASRGGIEAFF.

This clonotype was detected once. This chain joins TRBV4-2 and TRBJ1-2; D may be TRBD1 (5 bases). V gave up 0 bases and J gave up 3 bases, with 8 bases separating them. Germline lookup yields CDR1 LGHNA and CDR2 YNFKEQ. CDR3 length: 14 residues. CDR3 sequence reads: CASSQDGRDYGYTF. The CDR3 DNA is TGTGCCAGCAGCCAAGATGGCAGGGACTATGGCTACACCTTC.

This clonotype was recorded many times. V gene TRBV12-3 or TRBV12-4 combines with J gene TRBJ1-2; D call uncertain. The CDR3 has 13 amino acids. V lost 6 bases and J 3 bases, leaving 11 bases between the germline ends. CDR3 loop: CASSHSPHYGYTF. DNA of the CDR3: TGTGCCAGCAGCCACAGCCCGCACTATGGCTACACCTTC.

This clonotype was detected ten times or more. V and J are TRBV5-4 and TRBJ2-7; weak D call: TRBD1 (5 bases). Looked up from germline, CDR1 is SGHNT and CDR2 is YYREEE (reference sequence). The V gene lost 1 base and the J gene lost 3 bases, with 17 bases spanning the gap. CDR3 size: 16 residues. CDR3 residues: CASSLSATAGNYEQYF. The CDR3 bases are TGTGCCAGCAGCTTGTCTGCGACAGCAGGCAACTACGAGCAGTACTTC.

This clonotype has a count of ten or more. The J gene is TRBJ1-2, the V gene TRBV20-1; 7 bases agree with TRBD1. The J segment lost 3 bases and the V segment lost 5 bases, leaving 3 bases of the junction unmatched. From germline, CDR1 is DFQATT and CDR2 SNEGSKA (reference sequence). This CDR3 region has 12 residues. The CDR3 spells CSAGQAYYGYTF. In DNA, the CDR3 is TGCAGTGCTGGACAGGCGTACTATGGCTACACCTTC.

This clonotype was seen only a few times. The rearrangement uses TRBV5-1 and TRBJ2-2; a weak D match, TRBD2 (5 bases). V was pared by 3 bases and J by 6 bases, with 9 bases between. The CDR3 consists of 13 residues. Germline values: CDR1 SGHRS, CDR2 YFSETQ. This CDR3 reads CASSSRDAGELFF. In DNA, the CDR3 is TGCGCCAGCAGCTCCCGGGATGCCGGGGAGCTGTTTTTT.

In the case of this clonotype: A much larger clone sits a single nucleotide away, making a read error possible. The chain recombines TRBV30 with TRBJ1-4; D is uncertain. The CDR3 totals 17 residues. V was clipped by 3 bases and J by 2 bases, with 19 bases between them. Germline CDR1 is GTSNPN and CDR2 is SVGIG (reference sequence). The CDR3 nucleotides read TGTGCCTGGAGGCCGAAAGGCAGCCGTTCGACTAATGAAAAACTGTTTTTT. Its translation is CAWRPKGSRSTNEKLFF.

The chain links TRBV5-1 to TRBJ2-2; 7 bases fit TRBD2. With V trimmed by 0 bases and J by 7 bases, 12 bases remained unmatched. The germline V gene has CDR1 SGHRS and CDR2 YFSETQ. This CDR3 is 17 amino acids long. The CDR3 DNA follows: TGCGCCAGCAGCTTGGGATTTCGGGGGAGGGCCGTCGGGGAGCTGTTTTTT. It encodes CASSLGFRGRAVGELFF.

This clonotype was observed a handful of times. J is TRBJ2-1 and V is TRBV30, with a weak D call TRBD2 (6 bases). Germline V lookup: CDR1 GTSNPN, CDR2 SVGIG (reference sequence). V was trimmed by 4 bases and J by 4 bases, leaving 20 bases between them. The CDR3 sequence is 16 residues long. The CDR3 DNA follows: TGTGCCTGGATTAAAACAGCGGGTAAGCCTTACAATGAGCAGTTCTTC. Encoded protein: CAWIKTAGKPYNEQFF. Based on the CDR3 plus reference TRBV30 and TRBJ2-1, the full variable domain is SQTIHQWPATLVQPVGSPLSLECTVEGTSNPNLYWYRQAAGRGLQLLFYSVGIGQISSEVPQNLSASRPQDRQFILSSKKLLLSDSGFYLCAWIKTAGKPYNEQFFGPGTRLTVL.

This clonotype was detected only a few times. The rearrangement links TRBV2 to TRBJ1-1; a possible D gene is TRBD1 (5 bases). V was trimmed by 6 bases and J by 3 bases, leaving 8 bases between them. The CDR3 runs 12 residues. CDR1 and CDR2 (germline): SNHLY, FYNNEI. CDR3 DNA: TGTGCCAGCAGGACAGCTTACACTGAAGCTTTCTTT. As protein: CASRTAYTEAFF.

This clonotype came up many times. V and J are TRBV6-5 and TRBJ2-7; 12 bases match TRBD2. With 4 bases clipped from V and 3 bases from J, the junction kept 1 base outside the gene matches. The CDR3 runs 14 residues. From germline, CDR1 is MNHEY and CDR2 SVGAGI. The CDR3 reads CASSSSGGGYEQYF. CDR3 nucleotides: TGTGCCAGCAGTTCTAGCGGGGGGGGCTACGAGCAGTACTTC.

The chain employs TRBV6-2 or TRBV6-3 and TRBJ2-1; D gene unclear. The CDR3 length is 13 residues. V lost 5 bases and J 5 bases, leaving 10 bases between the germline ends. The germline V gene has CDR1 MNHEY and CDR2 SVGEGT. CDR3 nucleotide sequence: TGTGCCAGCAGTGCCCCCGCCCACAATGAGCAGTTCTTC. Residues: CASSAPAHNEQFF.

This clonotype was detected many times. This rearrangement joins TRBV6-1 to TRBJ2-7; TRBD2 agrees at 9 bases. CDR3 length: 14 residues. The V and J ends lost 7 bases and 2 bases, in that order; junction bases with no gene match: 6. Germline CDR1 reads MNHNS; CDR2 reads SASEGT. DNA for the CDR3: TGTGCCAGCACAGCGGGGGGACGGGCCTACGAGCAGTACTTC. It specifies CASTAGGRAYEQYF.